The 5 T cell receptor beta chains given below trace back to one sample, sequenced in a study of human T cells and chemical hapten exposure (dated by TCRdb to the early 2020s). The time point label on this specimen signifies: patch test 2, 6 weeks after DPC sensitization. The sample's treatment or condition label, in plain terms: therapeutic diphenylcyclopropenone sensitization with weekly scalp DPC. Total RNA was extracted from unfractionated whole blood that had been collected in Tempus Blood RNA tubes. The library was generated by RACE. This sample was sequenced with a NextSeq 500. TCRdb handled the public reads itself, with Q25 trimming in fastp and clone calling in MiXCR, and kept productive beta chains. Every distinct CDR3 protein forms one entry, paired with its most common genes and DNA. This sample lists tens of thousands of distinct CDR3 sequences; approximately 9.5% were detected once. The ten largest make up 11% to 15% of the sample.

The sample in question was whole blood, obtained in connection with sensitization to the hapten diphenylcyclopropenone (DPC). The receptors here all came from a woman in her 30s with alopecia areata. Some clones in this sample may be carry-over from other donors' samples.

This clonotype was counted a few times. A much larger clone differs from this one at a single base, so this may be a read error. This chain connects TRBV2 to TRBJ2-5; the match to TRBD2 covers 9 bases. The germline gives CDR1 SNHLY, CDR2 FYNNEI. The CDR3 extends over 13 amino acids. CDR3: CVTKRGVEETQYF. In nucleotides, the CDR3 is TGTGTCACCAAGCGGGGGGTCGAGGAGACCCAGTACTTC.

This clonotype was picked up many times. The V and J genes are TRBV20-1 and TRBJ1-1; no clear D gene. This CDR3 has 13 residues. Germline assignment: CDR1 DFQATT and CDR2 SNEGSKA (reference sequence). The CDR3 loop reads CRAAGSGNTEAFF. CDR3 bases: TGCAGGGCCGCCGGTAGTGGGAACACTGAAGCTTTCTTT.

There are many counts of this clonotype. J is TRBJ1-6 and V is TRBV6-5; 7 nucleotides agree with TRBD1. The CDR3 is 20 amino acids. V was clipped by 5 bases and J by 0 bases; unmatched bases: 16. CDR1 is MNHEY and CDR2 is SVGAGI in the germline V gene. The CDR3 region has the DNA TGTGCCAGCAGTGGTCGTCTACTAGGCAGGGGGAGCTCCTATAATTCACCCCTCCACTTT. Translated: CASSGRLLGRGSSYNSPLHF.

This clonotype has ten or more counts. V gene TRBV7-2 combines with J gene TRBJ2-3; D ambiguous. Germline V lookup: CDR1 SGHTA, CDR2 FQGNSA. This CDR3 is 16 amino acids long. With 5 bases removed from V and 2 bases from J, the gap between germline ends came to 17 bases. Here the CDR3 DNA reads TGTACCAGCAGCATCCAGACTGTAGCCCTCACAGATACGCAGTATTTT. Protein: CTSSIQTVALTDTQYF. The complete variable domain, with remaining parts taken from reference TRBV7-2 and TRBJ2-3, reads GAGVSQSPSNKVTEKGKDVELRCDPISGHTALYWYRQSLGQGLEFLIYFQGNSAPDKSGLPSDRFSAERTGGSVSTLTIQRTQQEDSAVYLCTSSIQTVALTDTQYFGPGTRLTVL.

The table lists this clonotype with many counts. The chain joins TRBV7-7 to TRBJ1-3; D call uncertain. The CDR3 totals 17 residues. Between the trimmed V and J ends, which lost 2 bases and 0 bases, there was a span of 14 bases. In germline, CDR1 is SSHAT, CDR2 FNYEAQ (reference sequence). The CDR3 DNA reads as TGTGCCAGCAGCTTAAACCCCCCAGGAGACTCTGGAAACACCATATATTTT. It specifies CASSLNPPGDSGNTIYF.